One and the same sample provided the 26 T cell receptor beta chains below, sequenced in a study of Graves' ophthalmopathy and Graves' hyperthyroidism. RNA transcripts provided the template for amplifying TCR beta CDR3 regions. The library came from an HTBI-primed first-round RT-PCR and a second-round multiplex PCR. TCRdb fed the multiplex PCR reads into MiXCR, producing one record per CDR3 protein. This table has about 240,000 distinct CDR3 sequences, around 42% appearing once. Source material: peripheral blood. The receptors come from an adult man with Graves' ophthalmopathy.

J is TRBJ1-2 and V is TRBV6-1, with TRBD1 identical over 10 bases. The CDR3 sequence is 15 residues long. Germline CDR1 reads MNHNS; CDR2 reads SASEGT. The V gene end was trimmed by 7 bases and the J gene end by 4 bases; junction bases not matched to a gene: 9. CDR3 protein: CASTHDRGRPYGYTF. Here the CDR3 DNA reads TGTGCCAGCACCCATGACAGGGGGCGTCCCTATGGCTACACCTTC.

This clonotype was seen a handful of times. The rearrangement links TRBV7-8 to TRBJ2-7; D is possibly TRBD1 (6 bases). V was cut by 6 bases and J by 0 bases, with 12 bases left in between. Looked up from germline, CDR1 is SGHVS and CDR2 is FQNEAQ. The CDR3 covers 14 residues. CDR3 in amino acids: CASRTDRDSYEQYF. For the CDR3, the DNA is TGTGCCAGCAGGACGGACAGAGACTCCTACGAGCAGTACTTC. The complete variable domain, with remaining parts taken from reference TRBV7-8 and TRBJ2-7, reads GAGVSQSPRYKVAKRGQDVALRCDPISGHVSLFWYQQALGQGPEFLTYFQNEAQLDKSGLPSDRFFAERPEGSVSTLKIQRTQQEDSAVYLCASRTDRDSYEQYFGPGTRLTVT.

This clonotype was seen a few times. The V gene is TRBV24-1, the J gene TRBJ2-7; 9 nucleotides match TRBD1. Germline CDR1 is KGHDR and CDR2 is SFDVKD. CDR3 length: 15 residues. Trimming took 4 bases from V and 5 from J; bases not matched to a gene: 8. For the CDR3, the DNA is TGTGCCACCAGTGACACCGGGACAGGGATCCACGAGCAGTACTTC. Protein product: CATSDTGTGIHEQYF.

This clonotype was counted only a few times. The gene calls are TRBV7-2 and TRBJ1-3; D is unresolved. V lost 1 base and J 4 bases, leaving 2 bases between the germline ends. The CDR3 has 12 amino acids. Germline V gene data show CDR1 as SGHTA and CDR2 as FQGNSA. CDR3 DNA: TGTGCCAGCAGCTTAGACGGAAACACCATATATTTT. Protein: CASSLDGNTIYF.

The CDR3 loop reads CASSSAGAGGSTYGYTF. The CDR3 nucleotides read TGTGCCAGCAGCTCCGCGGGGGCAGGAGGCAGTACCTATGGCTACACCTTC. The chain joins TRBV5-4 to TRBJ1-2; D might be TRBD1 (6 bases). This CDR3 is 17 amino acids long. Germline V gives CDR1 SGHNT, CDR2 YYREEE (reference sequence). Trimming took 3 bases from V and 4 from J, leaving 22 bases between them.

Only a few counts were recorded for this clonotype. The chain combines TRBV11-2 with TRBJ1-6; D not resolved. CDR1 SGHAT and CDR2 FQNNGV come from the germline V gene. The CDR3 has 15 residues. The V end lost 5 bases, the J end lost 1 base, and 9 bases lay between the germline ends. The CDR3 reads CASSLIDSYNSPLHF. The DNA for the CDR3 is TGTGCCAGCAGCCTGATTGATTCCTATAATTCACCCCTCCACTTT.

J is TRBJ2-7 and V is TRBV7-9, with 7 bases matching TRBD1. The CDR3 spans 15 residues. V lost 5 bases to trimming and J lost 3 bases; unmatched junction nucleotides: 10. The germline gives CDR1 SEHNR, CDR2 FQNEAQ (reference sequence). This CDR3 is CASSPADRPDYEQYF. In DNA form, the CDR3 reads TGTGCCAGCAGCCCAGCGGACAGGCCGGACTACGAGCAGTACTTC.

The chain joins TRBV9 to TRBJ1-6; TRBD1 might be the D (6 bases). Trimming pared 4 bases from V and 10 bases from J, leaving 21 bases between. The CDR3 totals 16 residues. Germline V gene sequence: CDR1 SGDLS, CDR2 YYNGEE. CDR3 residues: CASSQDTGHPRSPLHF. The CDR3 DNA follows: TGTGCCAGCAGCCAAGATACGGGACACCCGAGGTCACCCCTCCACTTT.

The CDR3 loop reads CAISAWPMGNQPQHF. The CDR3 DNA follows: TGTGCCATCAGCGCCTGGCCGATGGGCAATCAGCCCCAGCATTTT. The chain links TRBV10-3 to TRBJ1-5; the D is unclear. The CDR3 has 15 residues. Trimming removed 6 bases from V and 2 bases from J, with 14 bases in between. CDR1 and CDR2 from the germline V gene are ENHRY and SYGVKD.

The genes are TRBV7-8 and TRBJ2-7, with a weak D call TRBD2 (5 bases). Between the trimmed V and J ends, which lost 3 bases and 5 bases, there was a span of 11 bases. Looked up from germline, CDR1 is SGHVS and CDR2 is FQNEAQ. This CDR3 comprises 13 residues. CDR3 sequence reads: CASSFRRENEQYF. The CDR3 DNA is TGTGCCAGCAGCTTTAGAAGGGAGAACGAGCAGTACTTC.

The chain carries TRBV15 and TRBJ2-2; D gene ambiguous. Germline V gives CDR1 LNHNV, CDR2 YYDKDF (reference sequence). V gave up 0 bases and J gave up 6 bases, with 11 bases separating them. CDR3 size: 15 residues. The CDR3 here is CATSRDEATAGELFF. DNA of the CDR3: TGTGCCACCAGCAGAGATGAGGCCACAGCCGGGGAGCTGTTTTTT.

The J gene is TRBJ1-1, the V gene TRBV6-5; TRBD1 might be the D (6 bases). This CDR3 has 13 residues. Germline loops: CDR1 MNHEY, CDR2 SVGAGI. The V end lost 5 bases, the J end lost 3 bases, and 10 bases lay between the germline ends. DNA of the CDR3: TGTGCCAGCAGTGGCAGGGGATACACTGAAGCTTTCTTT. It codes for CASSGRGYTEAFF.

CDR3 coding DNA: TGTGCCAGCAGCAATCCGGGACTAGCGGGGGAGCAGTACTTC. This codes for CASSNPGLAGEQYF. The chain recombines TRBV5-8 with TRBJ2-7; 13 positions agree with TRBD2. The V gene's germline CDR1 is SGHTS and CDR2 YDEGEE. This CDR3 has 14 residues. V lost 4 bases and J lost 7; bases outside the gene matches: 5.

In its sample, this clonotype was seen a few times. The chain joins TRBV6-6 to TRBJ1-2, with D maybe TRBD1 (5 bases). V was pared by 6 bases and J by 3 bases, with 14 bases between. The CDR3 is 14 amino acids. Germline V gene sequence: CDR1 MNHNY, CDR2 SVGAGI (reference sequence). CDR3 loop: CASRPGGSDYGYTF. CDR3 DNA sequence: TGTGCCAGCAGGCCGGGGGGGAGCGACTATGGCTACACCTTC.

This chain connects TRBV7-9 to TRBJ1-4; the D is unclear. There are 15 residues in the CDR3. The V end lost 5 bases, the J end lost 8 bases, and 18 bases lay between the germline ends. CDR1 and CDR2 (germline): SEHNR, FQNEAQ (reference sequence). The CDR3 DNA reads TGTGCCAGCAGCCTTTCTACACCCCGGCGGGAAAAACTGTTTTTT. Translating gives CASSLSTPRREKLFF.

This clonotype came up once. The CDR3 is CASSYSGDLREQYF. CDR3 DNA: TGTGCCAGCAGTTATTCGGGAGATCTACGTGAGCAGTACTTC. The chain couples TRBV27 to TRBJ2-7; possibly TRBD2 for D (6 bases). There are 14 residues in the CDR3. Germline V CDR1 and CDR2: MNHEY, SMNVEV (reference sequence). Trimming shortened V by 4 bases and J by 7 bases, and 17 bases separated the two germline ends.

V and J are TRBV10-3 and TRBJ1-2; D not certain. The V end lost 5 bases, the J end lost 4 bases, and 14 bases lay between the germline ends. Germline CDR1 reads ENHRY; CDR2 reads SYGVKD. This CDR3 has 14 residues. The DNA of the CDR3 is TGTGCCATCAGTTACTCCTTAATCGGCTATGGCTACACCTTC. It encodes CAISYSLIGYGYTF.

The rearrangement uses TRBV15 and TRBJ2-5, with 8 bases fitting TRBD1. This CDR3 region has 14 residues. V lost 0 bases and J lost 5; bases outside the gene matches: 2. CDR1 is LNHNV, CDR2 YYDKDF, per germline (reference sequence). The CDR3: CATSRDQGAETQYF. The CDR3 bases are TGTGCCACCAGCAGAGATCAGGGGGCGGAGACCCAGTACTTC.

The table lists this clonotype with many counts. This rearrangement joins TRBV7-9 to TRBJ2-5, with a weak D call TRBD1 (5 bases). Germline CDR1 is SEHNR and CDR2 is FQNEAQ (reference sequence). V was pared by 3 bases and J by 3 bases, with 14 bases between. The CDR3 sequence is 15 residues long. Here the CDR3 DNA reads TGTGCCAGCAGCTTGTCAGGGTCTTACGAAGAGACCCAGTACTTC. This codes for CASSLSGSYEETQYF.

This clonotype was observed a few times. The chain carries TRBV29-1 and TRBJ2-2; D not certain. CDR1 is SQVTM and CDR2 is ANQGSEA in the germline V gene. With 1 base removed from V and 6 bases from J, the gap between germline ends came to 6 bases. The CDR3 extends over 12 amino acids. CDR3 sequence reads: CSVEVDPGELFF. Here the CDR3 DNA reads TGCAGCGTTGAAGTTGACCCCGGGGAGCTGTTTTTT.

V usage is TRBV2 and J usage is TRBJ1-4; D not certain. Trimming removed 6 bases from V and 6 bases from J, with 17 bases in between. CDR1 SNHLY and CDR2 FYNNEI come from the germline V gene. The CDR3 sequence is 15 residues long. The CDR3 loop is CASSTSLGRYEKLFF. For the CDR3, the DNA is TGTGCCAGCAGCACGTCACTCGGGCGGTATGAAAAACTGTTTTTT.

The sample holds a few counts of this clonotype. The V gene is TRBV6-1, the J gene TRBJ1-3; D is undetermined. CDR1 MNHNS and CDR2 SASEGT come from the germline V gene. V lost 7 bases, J lost 3 bases, and 10 bases lay in between. The CDR3 length is 13 residues. The CDR3 region is CASIWTLGNTIYF. Written as DNA, the CDR3 is TGTGCCAGCATATGGACTCTTGGAAACACCATATATTTT.

The genes are TRBV7-2 and TRBJ2-5; a weak D match, TRBD1 (6 bases). The CDR3 is made up of 15 amino acids. Trimming cost V 3 bases and J 0 bases, with 11 bases left between them. The germline V gene encodes CDR1 SGHTA and CDR2 FQGNSA. The CDR3 region is CASSLSGTNQETQYF. The DNA of the CDR3 is TGTGCCAGCAGCTTGTCCGGGACAAACCAAGAGACCCAGTACTTC. Full variable domain (outside the CDR3, taken from reference TRBV7-2 and TRBJ2-5): GAGVSQSPSNKVTEKGKDVELRCDPISGHTALYWYRQSLGQGLEFLIYFQGNSAPDKSGLPSDRFSAERTGGSVSTLTIQRTQQEDSAVYLCASSLSGTNQETQYFGPGTRLLVL.

The V call is TRBV7-9, the J call TRBJ2-7; D may be TRBD1 (6 bases). The germline V gene has CDR1 SEHNR and CDR2 FQNEAQ (reference sequence). The CDR3 is made up of 15 amino acids. V lost 5 bases and J 5 bases, leaving 19 bases between the germline ends. CDR3: CASSPDPTGRHEQYF. The CDR3 nucleotides are TGTGCCAGCAGCCCGGACCCTACAGGGCGGCACGAGCAGTACTTC.

This clonotype was counted at least ten times. The rearrangement links TRBV29-1 to TRBJ1-1; 10 bases map to TRBD1. This CDR3 contains 13 residues. In germline, CDR1 is SQVTM, CDR2 ANQGSEA. V lost 5 bases and J lost 1; bases outside the gene matches: 1. The CDR3 sequence is CSVRTGGNTEAFF. The CDR3 nucleotides are TGCAGCGTTCGGACAGGGGGGAACACTGAAGCTTTCTTT.

The chain carries TRBV2 and TRBJ1-4, with D uncertain. CDR1 SNHLY and CDR2 FYNNEI come from the germline V gene. Trimming stripped 6 bases from V and 4 bases from J, with 15 bases between. The CDR3 is 15 amino acids. CDR3 DNA: TGTGCCAGCAGCCGATCTTCTAGCGGTAATGAAAAACTGTTTTTT. As protein: CASSRSSSGNEKLFF.